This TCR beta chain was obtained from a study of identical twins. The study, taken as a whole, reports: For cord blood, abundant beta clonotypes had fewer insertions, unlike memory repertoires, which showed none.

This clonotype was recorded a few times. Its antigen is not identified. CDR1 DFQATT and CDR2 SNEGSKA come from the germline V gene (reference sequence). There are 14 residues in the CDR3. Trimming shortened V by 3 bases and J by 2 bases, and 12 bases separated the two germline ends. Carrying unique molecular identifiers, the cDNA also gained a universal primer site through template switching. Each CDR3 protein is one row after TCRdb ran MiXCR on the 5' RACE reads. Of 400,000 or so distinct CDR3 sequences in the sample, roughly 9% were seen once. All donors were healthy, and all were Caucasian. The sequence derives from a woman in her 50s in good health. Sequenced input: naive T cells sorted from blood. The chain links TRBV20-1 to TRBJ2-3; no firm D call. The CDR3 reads CSARPWTNTDTQYF. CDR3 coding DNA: TGCAGTGCTAGGCCTTGGACGAACACAGATACGCAGTATTTT.